These 6 T cell receptor beta chains came from one sample sequenced in a study of CD8 T cells in Susac syndrome (dated by TCRdb to the late 2010s). Library method: the immunoSEQ multiplex PCR assay. RNA was extracted using the RNeasy kit, and about 0.45 to 1 ug of the RNA was reverse transcribed with random hexamers. TCRdb handled the public reads itself, with Q25 trimming in fastp and clone calling in MiXCR, and kept productive beta chains. Records with the same CDR3 protein are collapsed into one entry carrying the most frequent genes and DNA. For this sample the table gives 95,000 to 150,000 distinct CDR3 sequences, of which roughly 95% were detected only once. About 0.14% of the sample is in the top ten clones. Material: CD4+ T cells from PBMCs. Every receptor here comes from a human donor with Susac syndrome.

J is TRBJ2-5 and V is TRBV29-1, with TRBD1 as a possible D gene (5 bases). V gave up 4 bases and J gave up 7 bases, with 16 bases separating them. The CDR3 sequence is 13 residues long. Per the germline V gene, CDR1 is SQVTM and CDR2 is ANQGSEA. The CDR3, as DNA: TGCAGCGTTGTGTGGGAAGGGGCCGGGACCCAGTACTTC. It encodes CSVVWEGAGTQYF.

The J gene is TRBJ2-1, the V gene TRBV12-3 or TRBV12-4; maybe TRBD2 (5 bases). The CDR3 has 15 amino acids. Trimming pared 4 bases from V and 0 bases from J, leaving 10 bases between. The CDR3 loop is CASSSAEGSYNEQFF. CDR3 coding DNA: TGTGCCAGCAGTTCCGCTGAGGGCTCCTACAATGAGCAGTTCTTC.

The V call is TRBV12-3 or TRBV12-4, the J call TRBJ2-5, with TRBD1 identical over 10 bases. V trimming: 6 bases; J trimming: 0 bases; junction bases outside the gene matches: 4. This CDR3 spans 15 amino acids. Here the CDR3 reads CASSLGQGHQETQYF. CDR3 coding DNA: TGTGCCAGCAGCCTGGGACAGGGGCACCAAGAGACCCAGTACTTC.

This sequence joins TRBV18 and TRBJ2-1; the D gene is possibly TRBD2 (6 bases). Germline lookup yields CDR1 KGHSH and CDR2 LQKENI. V was shortened by 3 bases and J by 6 bases, with 12 bases between the two germline ends. The CDR3 runs to 14 residues. The CDR3 DNA reads TGTGCCAGCTCACCCAGGAGGGTAGGCAATGAGCAGTTCTTC. Amino acids: CASSPRRVGNEQFF.

This clonotype has a single count. The rearrangement joins TRBV20-1 to TRBJ2-7; no clear D. Germline V gives CDR1 DFQATT, CDR2 SNEGSKA (reference sequence). Trimming took 1 base from V and 3 from J, leaving 7 bases between them. The CDR3 runs to 12 residues. The CDR3 DNA sequence: TGCAGTGCTAGAGGGCCAAACTACGAGCAGTACTTC. Encoded protein: CSARGPNYEQYF.

The gene calls are TRBV5-1 and TRBJ2-3; TRBD2 aligns across 16 bases. This CDR3 has 17 amino acids. CDR1 is SGHRS, CDR2 YFSETQ, per germline. The junction had 5 bases not matched to a gene; V was cut back by 4 bases and J by 3 bases. DNA for the CDR3: TGCGCCAGCAGCACCGGGACTAGCGGGGGGGTGACAGATACGCAGTATTTT. Its translation: CASSTGTSGGVTDTQYF.